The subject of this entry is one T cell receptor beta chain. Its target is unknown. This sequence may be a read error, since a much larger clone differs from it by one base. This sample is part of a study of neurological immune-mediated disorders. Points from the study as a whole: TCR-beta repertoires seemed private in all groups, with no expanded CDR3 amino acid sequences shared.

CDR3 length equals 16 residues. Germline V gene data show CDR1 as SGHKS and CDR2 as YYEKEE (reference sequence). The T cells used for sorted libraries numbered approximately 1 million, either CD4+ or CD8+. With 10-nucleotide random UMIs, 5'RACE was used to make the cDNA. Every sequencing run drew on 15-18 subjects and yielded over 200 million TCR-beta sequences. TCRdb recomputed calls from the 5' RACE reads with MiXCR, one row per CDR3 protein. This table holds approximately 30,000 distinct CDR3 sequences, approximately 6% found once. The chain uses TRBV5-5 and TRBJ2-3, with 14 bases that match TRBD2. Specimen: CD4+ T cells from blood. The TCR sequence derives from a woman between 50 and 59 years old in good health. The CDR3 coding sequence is TGTGTCAGCAGCTTGACTAGCGGGGGGGCGAAGGATACGCAGTATTTT. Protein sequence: CVSSLTSGGAKDTQYF. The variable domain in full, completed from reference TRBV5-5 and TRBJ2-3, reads DAGVTQSPTHLIKTRGQQVTLRCSPISGHKSVSWYQQVLGQGPQFIFQYYEKEERGRGNFPDRFSARQFPNYSSELNVNALLLGDSALYLCVSSLTSGGAKDTQYFGPGTRLTVL.